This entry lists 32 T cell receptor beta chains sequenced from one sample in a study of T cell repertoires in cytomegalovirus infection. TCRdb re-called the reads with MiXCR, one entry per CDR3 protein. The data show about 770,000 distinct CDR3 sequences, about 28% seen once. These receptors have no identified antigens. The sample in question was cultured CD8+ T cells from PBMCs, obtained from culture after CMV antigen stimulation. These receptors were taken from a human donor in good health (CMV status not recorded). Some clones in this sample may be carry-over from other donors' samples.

Here the CDR3 reads CSIQGGPGNTIYF. Here the CDR3 DNA reads TGCAGTATACAAGGGGGTCCTGGAAACACCATATATTTT. The gene calls are TRBV29-1 and TRBJ1-3; D may be TRBD1 (6 bases). Germline V gives CDR1 SQVTM, CDR2 ANQGSEA. The CDR3 has 13 amino acids. Variable domain in full (rest from reference TRBV29-1 and TRBJ1-3): SAVISQKPSRDICQRGTSLTIQCQVDSQVTMMFWYRQQPGQSLTLIATANQGSEATYESGFVIDKFPISRPNLTFSTLTVSNMSPEDSSIYLCSIQGGPGNTIYFGEGSWLTVV.

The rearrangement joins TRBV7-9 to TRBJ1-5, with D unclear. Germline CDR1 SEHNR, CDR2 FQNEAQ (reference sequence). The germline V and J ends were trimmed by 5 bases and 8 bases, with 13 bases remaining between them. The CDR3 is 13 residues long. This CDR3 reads CASSPGPVEPQHF. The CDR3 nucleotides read TGTGCCAGCAGCCCCGGGCCAGTGGAGCCCCAGCATTTT.

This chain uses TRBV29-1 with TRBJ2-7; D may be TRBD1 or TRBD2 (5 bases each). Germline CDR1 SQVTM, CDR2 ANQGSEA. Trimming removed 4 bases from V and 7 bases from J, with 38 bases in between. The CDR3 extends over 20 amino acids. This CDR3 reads CSVGGTGPGSRSFPPGEQYV. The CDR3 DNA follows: TGCAGCGTTGGGGGAACAGGCCCAGGGAGTAGGTCATTCCCCCCGGGAGAGCAGTACGTC.

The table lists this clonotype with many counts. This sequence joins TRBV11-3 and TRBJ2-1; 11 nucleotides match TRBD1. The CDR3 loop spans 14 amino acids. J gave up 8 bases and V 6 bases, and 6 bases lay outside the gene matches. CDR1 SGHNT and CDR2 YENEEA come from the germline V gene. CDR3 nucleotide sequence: TGTGCCAGCAGTTACCAGGACAGGGGGCATGAGCAGTTCTTC. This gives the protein CASSYQDRGHEQFF.

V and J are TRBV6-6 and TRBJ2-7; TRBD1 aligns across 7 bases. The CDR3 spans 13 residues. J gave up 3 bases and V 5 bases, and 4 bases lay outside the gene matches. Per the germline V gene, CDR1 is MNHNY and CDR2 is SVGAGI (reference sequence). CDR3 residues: CASSDGQDYEQYV. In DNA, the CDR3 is TGTGCCAGCAGTGACGGACAGGACTACGAGCAGTACGTC.

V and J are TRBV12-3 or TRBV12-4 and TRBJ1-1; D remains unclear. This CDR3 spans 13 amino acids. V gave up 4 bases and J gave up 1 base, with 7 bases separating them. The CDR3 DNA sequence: TGTGCCAGCAGTTATCAGACGAACACTGAAGCTTTCTTT. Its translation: CASSYQTNTEAFF.

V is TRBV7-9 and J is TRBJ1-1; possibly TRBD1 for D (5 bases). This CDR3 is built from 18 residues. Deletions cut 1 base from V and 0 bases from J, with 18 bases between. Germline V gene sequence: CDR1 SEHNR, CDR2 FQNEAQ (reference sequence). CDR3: CASSLGFGRVGMNTEAFF. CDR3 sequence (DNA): TGTGCCAGCAGCTTAGGATTCGGCAGGGTCGGAATGAACACTGAAGCTTTCTTT.

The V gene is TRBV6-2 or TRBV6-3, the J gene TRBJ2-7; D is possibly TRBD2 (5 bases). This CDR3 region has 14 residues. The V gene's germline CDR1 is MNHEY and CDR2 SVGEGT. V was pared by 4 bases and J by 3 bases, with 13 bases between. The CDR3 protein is CASSSTGRVYEQYF. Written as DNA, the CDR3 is TGTGCCAGCAGTTCAACGGGGAGAGTCTACGAGCAGTACTTC.

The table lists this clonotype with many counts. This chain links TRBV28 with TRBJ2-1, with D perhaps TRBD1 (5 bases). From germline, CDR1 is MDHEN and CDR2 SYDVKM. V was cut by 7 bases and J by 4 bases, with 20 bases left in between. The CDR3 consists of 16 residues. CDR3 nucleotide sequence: TGTGCCAGCACGGACCGGTGGGGCCGGTATTACAATGAGCAGTTCTTC. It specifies CASTDRWGRYYNEQFF.

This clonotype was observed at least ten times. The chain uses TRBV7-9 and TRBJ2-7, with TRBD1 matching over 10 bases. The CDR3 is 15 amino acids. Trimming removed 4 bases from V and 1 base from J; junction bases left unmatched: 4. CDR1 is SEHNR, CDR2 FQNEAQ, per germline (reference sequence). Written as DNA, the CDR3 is TGTGCCAGCAGCTCCAGGACAGGGGGGTCCTACGAGCAGTACTTC. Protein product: CASSSRTGGSYEQYF.

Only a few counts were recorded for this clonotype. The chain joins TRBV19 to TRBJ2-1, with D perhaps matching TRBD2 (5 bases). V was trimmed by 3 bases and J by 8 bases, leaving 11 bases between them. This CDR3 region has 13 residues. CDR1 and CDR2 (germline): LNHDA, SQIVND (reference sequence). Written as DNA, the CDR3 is TGTGCCAGTAGTATCTTCGAGGGATATGAGCAGTTCTTC. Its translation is CASSIFEGYEQFF.

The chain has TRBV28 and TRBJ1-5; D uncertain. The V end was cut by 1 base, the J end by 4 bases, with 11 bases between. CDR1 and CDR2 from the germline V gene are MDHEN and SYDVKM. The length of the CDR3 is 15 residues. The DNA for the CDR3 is TGTGCCAGCAGTTTATTGGGCGGACCTAATCAGCCCCAGCATTTT. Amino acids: CASSLLGGPNQPQHF.

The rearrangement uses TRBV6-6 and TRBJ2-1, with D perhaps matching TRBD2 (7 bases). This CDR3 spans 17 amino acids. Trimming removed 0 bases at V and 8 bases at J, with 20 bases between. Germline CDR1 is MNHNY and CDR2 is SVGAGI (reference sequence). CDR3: CASSYSPPGGLGDEQFF. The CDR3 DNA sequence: TGTGCCAGCAGTTACTCGCCCCCCGGGGGGCTAGGGGATGAGCAGTTCTTC.

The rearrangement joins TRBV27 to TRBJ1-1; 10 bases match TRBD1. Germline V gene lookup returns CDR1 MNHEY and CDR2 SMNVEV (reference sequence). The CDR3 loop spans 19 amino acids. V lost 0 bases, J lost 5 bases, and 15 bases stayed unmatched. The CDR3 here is CASSLSRDRGPGGDTEAFF. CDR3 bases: TGTGCCAGCAGTTTATCCCGGGACAGGGGACCCGGGGGGGATACTGAAGCTTTCTTT.

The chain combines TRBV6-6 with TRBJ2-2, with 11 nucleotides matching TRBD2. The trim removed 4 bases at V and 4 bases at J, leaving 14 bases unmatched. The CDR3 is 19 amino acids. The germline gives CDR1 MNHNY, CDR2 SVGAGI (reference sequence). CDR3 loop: CASSWTPPTSGGSTGELFF. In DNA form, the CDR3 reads TGTGCCAGCAGTTGGACGCCCCCTACTAGCGGGGGTTCCACCGGGGAGCTGTTTTTT.

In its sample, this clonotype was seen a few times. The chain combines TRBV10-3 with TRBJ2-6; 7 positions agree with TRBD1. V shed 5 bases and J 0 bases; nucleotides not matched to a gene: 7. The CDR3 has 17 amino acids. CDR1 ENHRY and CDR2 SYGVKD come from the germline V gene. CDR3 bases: TGTGCCATCAGTATCCGGGACAGATTCTCTGGGGCCAACGTCCTGACTTTC. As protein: CAISIRDRFSGANVLTF.

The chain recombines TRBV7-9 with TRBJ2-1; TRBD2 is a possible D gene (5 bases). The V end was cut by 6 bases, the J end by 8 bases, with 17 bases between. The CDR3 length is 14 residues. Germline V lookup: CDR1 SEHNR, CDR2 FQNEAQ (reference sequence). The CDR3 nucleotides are TGTGCCAGCAGTTTCTCCGGCCCCGGGGATGAGCAGTTCTTC. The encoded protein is CASSFSGPGDEQFF.

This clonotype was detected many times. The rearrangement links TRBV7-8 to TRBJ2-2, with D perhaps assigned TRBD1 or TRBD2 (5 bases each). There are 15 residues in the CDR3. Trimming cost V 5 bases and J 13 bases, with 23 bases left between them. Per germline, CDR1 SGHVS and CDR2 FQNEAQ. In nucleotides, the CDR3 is TGTGCCAGCAGCCCGAGGAGGCTACTGGGGCTAGGGCTGTTTTTT. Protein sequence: CASSPRRLLGLGLFF.

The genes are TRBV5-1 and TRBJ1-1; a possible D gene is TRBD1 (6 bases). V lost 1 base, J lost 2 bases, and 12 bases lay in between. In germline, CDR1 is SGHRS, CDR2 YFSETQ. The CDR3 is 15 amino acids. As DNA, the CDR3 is TGCGCCAGCAGCTTGTACGGACAGTTAAACACTGAAGCTTTCTTT. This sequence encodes CASSLYGQLNTEAFF.

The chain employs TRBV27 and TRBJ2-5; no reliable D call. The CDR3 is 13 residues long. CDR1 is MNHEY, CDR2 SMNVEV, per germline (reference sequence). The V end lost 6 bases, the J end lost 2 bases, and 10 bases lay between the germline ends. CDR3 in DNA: TGTGCCAGCAGCCAGAGGCCTCAAGAGACCCAGTACTTC. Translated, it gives CASSQRPQETQYF.

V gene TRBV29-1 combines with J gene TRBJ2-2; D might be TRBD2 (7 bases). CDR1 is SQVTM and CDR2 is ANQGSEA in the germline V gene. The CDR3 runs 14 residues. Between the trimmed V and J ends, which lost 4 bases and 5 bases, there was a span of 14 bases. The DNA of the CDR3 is TGCAGCGTTGTGGGAGGGGGAGGAACCGGGGAGCTGTTTTTT. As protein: CSVVGGGGTGELFF.

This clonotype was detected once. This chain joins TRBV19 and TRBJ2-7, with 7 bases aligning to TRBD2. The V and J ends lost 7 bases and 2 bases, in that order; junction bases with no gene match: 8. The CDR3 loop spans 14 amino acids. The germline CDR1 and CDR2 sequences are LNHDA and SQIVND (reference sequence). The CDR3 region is CASITGGIPYEQYF. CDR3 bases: TGTGCCAGTATTACGGGGGGAATCCCCTACGAGCAGTACTTC.

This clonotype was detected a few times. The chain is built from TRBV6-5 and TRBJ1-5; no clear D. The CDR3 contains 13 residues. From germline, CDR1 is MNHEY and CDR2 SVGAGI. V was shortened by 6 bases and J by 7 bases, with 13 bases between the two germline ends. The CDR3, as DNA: TGTGCCAGCAGCTGGACGGGCGCCCAGCCCCAGCATTTT. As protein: CASSWTGAQPQHF.

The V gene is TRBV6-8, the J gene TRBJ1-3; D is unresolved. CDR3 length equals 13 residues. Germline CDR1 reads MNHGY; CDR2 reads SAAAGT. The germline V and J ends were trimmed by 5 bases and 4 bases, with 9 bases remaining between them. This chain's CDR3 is CASSKMGGNTIYF. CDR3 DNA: TGTGCCAGCAGTAAGATGGGGGGAAACACCATATATTTT.

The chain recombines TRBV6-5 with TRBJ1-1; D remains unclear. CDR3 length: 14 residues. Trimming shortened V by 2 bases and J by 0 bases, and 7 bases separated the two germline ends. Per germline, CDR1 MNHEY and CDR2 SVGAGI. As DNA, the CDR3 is TGTGCCAGCAGTTACCTGGCGCTGAACACTGAAGCTTTCTTT. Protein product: CASSYLALNTEAFF.

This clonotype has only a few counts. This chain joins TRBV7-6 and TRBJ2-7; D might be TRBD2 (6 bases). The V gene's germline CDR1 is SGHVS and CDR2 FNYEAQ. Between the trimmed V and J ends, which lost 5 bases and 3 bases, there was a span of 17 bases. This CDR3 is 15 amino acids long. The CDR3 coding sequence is TGTGCCAGCAGCCCCCAGCCGGGGGAGTTCTACGAGCAGTACGTC. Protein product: CASSPQPGEFYEQYV.

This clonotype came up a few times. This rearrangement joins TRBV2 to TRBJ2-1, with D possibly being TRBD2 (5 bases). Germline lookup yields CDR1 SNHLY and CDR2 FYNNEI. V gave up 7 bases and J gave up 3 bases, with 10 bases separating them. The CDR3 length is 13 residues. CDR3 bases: TGTGCCAGCACCCTAGAGGGCTACAATGAGCAGTTCTTC. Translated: CASTLEGYNEQFF.

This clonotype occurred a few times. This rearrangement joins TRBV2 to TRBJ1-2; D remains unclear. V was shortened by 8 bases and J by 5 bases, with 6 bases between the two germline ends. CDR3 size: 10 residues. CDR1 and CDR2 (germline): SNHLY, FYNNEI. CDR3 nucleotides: TGTGCCAGCCGTCCTTATGGCTACACCTTC. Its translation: CASRPYGYTF. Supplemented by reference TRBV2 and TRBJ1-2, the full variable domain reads EPEVTQTPSHQVTQMGQEVILRCVPISNHLYFYWYRQILGQKVEFLVSFYNNEISEKSEIFDDQFSVERPDGSNFTLKIRSTKLEDSAMYFCASRPYGYTFGSGTRLTVV.

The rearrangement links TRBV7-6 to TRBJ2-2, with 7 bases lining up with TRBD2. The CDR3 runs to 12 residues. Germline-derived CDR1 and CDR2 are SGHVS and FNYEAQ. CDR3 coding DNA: TGTGCAGCACGGGGGGACACCGGGGAGCTGTTTTTT. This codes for CAARGDTGELFF.

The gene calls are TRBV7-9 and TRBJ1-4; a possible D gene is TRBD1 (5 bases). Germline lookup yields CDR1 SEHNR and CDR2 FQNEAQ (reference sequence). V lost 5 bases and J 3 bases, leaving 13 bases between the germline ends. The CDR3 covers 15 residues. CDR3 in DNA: TGTGCCAGCAGCCAACAGGAGCAGTCTAATGAAAAACTGTTTTTT. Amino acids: CASSQQEQSNEKLFF.

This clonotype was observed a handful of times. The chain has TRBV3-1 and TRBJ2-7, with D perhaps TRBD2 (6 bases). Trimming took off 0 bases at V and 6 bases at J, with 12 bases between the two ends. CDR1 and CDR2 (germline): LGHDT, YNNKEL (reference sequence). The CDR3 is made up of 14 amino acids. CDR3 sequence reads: CASSQDLGGGEQYV. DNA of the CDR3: TGTGCCAGCAGCCAAGATCTTGGGGGAGGCGAGCAGTACGTC.

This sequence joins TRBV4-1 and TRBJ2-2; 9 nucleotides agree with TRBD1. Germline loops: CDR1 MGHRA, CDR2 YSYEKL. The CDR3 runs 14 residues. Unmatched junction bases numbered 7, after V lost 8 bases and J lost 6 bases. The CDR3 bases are TGCGCCAGCCACGGACAGGGGTTTGCCGGGGAGCTGTTTTTT. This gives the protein CASHGQGFAGELFF.